Below, one T cell receptor (beta chain) is given with its context. Its antigen remains unidentified. Per-base quality was not reported, and no clone a single base away is much larger than it. The sample comes from a study of control samples from healthy donors and cancer patients (TCRdb year 2020). Preparation of the library involved the immunoSEQ multiplex PCR assay. The table comes from immuneACCESS by way of TCRdb, which keeps in-frame sequences with V and J called. Part of the clones is missing from these tables; in studies checked, under half for an unresolved V gene and the rest for unknown reasons. The table for this sample lists 150,000 to 200,000 clones; 85% to 90% of them were counted only once. More than 1.5% of the sample is held by the ten biggest clonotypes. For CDR1 and CDR2, the germline V gene (reference sequence) lists LNHNV and YYDKDF. V was cut back by 0 bases and J by 2 bases, leaving a gap of 11 bases between them. The CDR3, from cysteine to phenylalanine, totals 15 residues. Kept here is only the CDR3 DNA, which spans 45 bases and is read in frame from base 1.

The material sequenced was blood. This TCR was recovered from a man between 18 and 29 years old in good health. The rearranged segments are TRBV15 and TRBJ2-7; too little of a D gene remains to name it. The CDR3 protein sequence reads: CATSRDLGRPYEQYF. The nucleotide sequence reads as follows: TGTGCCACCAGCAGAGATCTGGGTAGGCCCTACGAGCAGTACTTC. The CDR3 plus the reference TRBV15 and TRBJ2-7 genes for the other parts give the full variable domain: DAMVIQNPRYQVTQFGKPVTLSCSQTLNHNVMYWYQQKSSQAPKLLFHYYDKDFNNEADTPDNFQSRRPNTSFCFLDIRSPGLGDTAMYLCATSRDLGRPYEQYFGPGTRLTVT.